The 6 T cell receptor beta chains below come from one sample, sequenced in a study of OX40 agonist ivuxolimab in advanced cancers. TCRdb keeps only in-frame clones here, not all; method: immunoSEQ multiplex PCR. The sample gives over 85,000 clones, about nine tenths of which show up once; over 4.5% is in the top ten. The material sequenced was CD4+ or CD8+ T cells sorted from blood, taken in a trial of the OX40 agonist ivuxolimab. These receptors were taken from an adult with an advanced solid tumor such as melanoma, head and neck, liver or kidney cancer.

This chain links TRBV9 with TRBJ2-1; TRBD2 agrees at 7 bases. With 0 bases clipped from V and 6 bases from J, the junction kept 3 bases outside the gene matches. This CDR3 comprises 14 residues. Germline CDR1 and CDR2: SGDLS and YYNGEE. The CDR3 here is CASSVGGRGNEQFF. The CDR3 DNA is TGTGCCAGCAGCGTAGGAGGGAGGGGCAATGAGCAGTTCTTC.

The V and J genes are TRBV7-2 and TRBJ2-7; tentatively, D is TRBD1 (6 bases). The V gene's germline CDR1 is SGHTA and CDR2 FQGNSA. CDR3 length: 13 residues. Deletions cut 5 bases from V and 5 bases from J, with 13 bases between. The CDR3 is CASSSRPGDEQYF. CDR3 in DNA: TGTGCCAGCAGCAGCCGTCCAGGGGACGAGCAGTACTTC.

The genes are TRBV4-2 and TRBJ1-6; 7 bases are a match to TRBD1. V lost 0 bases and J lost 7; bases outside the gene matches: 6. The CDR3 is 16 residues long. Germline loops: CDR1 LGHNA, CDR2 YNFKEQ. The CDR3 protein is CASSQDQGTENSPLHF. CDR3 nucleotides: TGTGCCAGCAGCCAAGATCAAGGGACAGAAAATTCACCCCTCCACTTT.

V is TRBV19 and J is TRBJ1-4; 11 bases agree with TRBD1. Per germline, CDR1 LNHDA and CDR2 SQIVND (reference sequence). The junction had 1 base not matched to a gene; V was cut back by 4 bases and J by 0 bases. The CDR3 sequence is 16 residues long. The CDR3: CASSRGQGATNEKLFF. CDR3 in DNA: TGTGCCAGTAGTAGGGGACAGGGGGCAACTAATGAAAAACTGTTTTTT. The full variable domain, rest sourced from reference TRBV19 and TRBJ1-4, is DGGITQSPKYLFRKEGQNVTLSCEQNLNHDAMYWYRQDPGQGLRLIYYSQIVNDFQKGDIAEGYSVSREKKESFPLTVTSAQKNPTAFYLCASSRGQGATNEKLFFGSGTQLSVL.

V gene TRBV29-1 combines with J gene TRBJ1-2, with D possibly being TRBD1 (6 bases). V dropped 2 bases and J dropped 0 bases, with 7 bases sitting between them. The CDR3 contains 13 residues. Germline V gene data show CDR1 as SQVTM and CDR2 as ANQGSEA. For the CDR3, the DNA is TGCAGCGTTGAAAACAGGGCTAACTATGGCTACACCTTC. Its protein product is CSVENRANYGYTF.

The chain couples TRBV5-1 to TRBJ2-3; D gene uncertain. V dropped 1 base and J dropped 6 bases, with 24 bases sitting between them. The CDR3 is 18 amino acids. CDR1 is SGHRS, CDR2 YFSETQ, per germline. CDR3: CASSLLPLRGGIGDTQYF. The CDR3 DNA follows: TGCGCCAGCAGCTTGCTGCCTCTTCGAGGTGGAATTGGGGATACGCAGTATTTT. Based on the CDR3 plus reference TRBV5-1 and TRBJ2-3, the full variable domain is KAGVTQTPRYLIKTRGQQVTLSCSPISGHRSVSWYQQTPGQGLQFLFEYFSETQRNKGNFPGRFSGRQFSNSRSEMNVSTLELGDSALYLCASSLLPLRGGIGDTQYFGPGTRLTVL.